This passage covers 20 T cell receptor beta chains from one sample sequenced in a study of T cell responses to AZD1222 COVID-19 vaccine. Generated by immunoSEQ multiplex PCR, the TCRdb table keeps only in-frame clones and is missing some. The sample holds fewer than 110,000 clones, over 75% seen once. Sequencing used peripheral blood, obtained on day 0 of AZD1222 vaccination. Source of these receptors: an adult in good health.

The chain couples TRBV5-1 to TRBJ2-7; 10 positions match TRBD2. V trimming: 2 bases; J trimming: 3 bases; junction bases outside the gene matches: 5. Germline assignment: CDR1 SGHRS and CDR2 YFSETQ. This CDR3 contains 15 residues. The CDR3 DNA reads TGCGCCAGCAGCTTACTAGCGGGGTTATACTACGAGCAGTACTTC. Residues: CASSLLAGLYYEQYF.

The gene calls are TRBV10-2 and TRBJ1-2; a possible D gene is TRBD1 (5 bases). The CDR3 is made up of 17 amino acids. Germline CDR1 reads WSHSY; CDR2 reads SAAADI. Deletions cut 0 bases from V and 4 bases from J, with 18 bases between. In DNA form, the CDR3 reads TGCGCCAGCAGTGAGTCTGCCGGGACGCACATATTCTATGGCTACACCTTC. Its protein is CASSESAGTHIFYGYTF.

The chain joins TRBV29-1 to TRBJ2-5, with TRBD2 as a possible D gene (6 bases). The V end was cut by 7 bases, the J end by 0 bases, with 12 bases between. This CDR3 comprises 13 residues. CDR1 is SQVTM, CDR2 ANQGSEA, per germline. The CDR3, as DNA: TGCAGCGCGCTACGGGGGTACCAAGAGACCCAGTACTTC. It yields the protein CSALRGYQETQYF. Full variable domain (missing parts from reference TRBV29-1 and TRBJ2-5): SAVISQKPSRDICQRGTSLTIQCQVDSQVTMMFWYRQQPGQSLTLIATANQGSEATYESGFVIDKFPISRPNLTFSTLTVSNMSPEDSSIYLCSALRGYQETQYFGPGTRLLVL.

V and J are TRBV11-2 and TRBJ2-7; possibly TRBD1 for D (5 bases). Germline CDR1 SGHAT, CDR2 FQNNGV. The V end lost 8 bases, the J end lost 6 bases, and 14 bases lay between the germline ends. The CDR3 spans 12 residues. The CDR3 here is CASGKQVPEQYF. In DNA, the CDR3 is TGTGCCAGCGGAAAACAGGTACCCGAGCAGTACTTC.

This clone was seen a single time. The junction shows a germline mismatch at one end, possibly a read error. The chain joins TRBV7-7 to TRBJ2-2; the D call may be TRBD1 or TRBD2 (5 bases each). CDR1 is SSHAT and CDR2 is FNYEAQ in the germline V gene (reference sequence). This CDR3 is 13 amino acids long. CDR3 DNA sequence: TGTGCTAGCAGCCCGGGGACGACCGGGGAGCTGTTTTTT. This translates into CASSPGTTGELFF.

The chain recombines TRBV5-1 with TRBJ2-7; 8 bases are shared with TRBD1. Looked up from germline, CDR1 is SGHRS and CDR2 is YFSETQ. V shed 0 bases and J 4 bases; nucleotides not matched to a gene: 6. The CDR3 sequence is 15 residues long. CDR3 residues: CASSLVSGGVYEQYF. DNA of the CDR3: TGCGCCAGCAGCTTGGTGTCAGGGGGCGTTTACGAGCAGTACTTC.

The rearrangement uses TRBV7-2 and TRBJ2-1; the match to TRBD2 covers 12 bases. V shed 1 base, J shed 9 bases, and the junction held 10 bases outside the gene matches. Germline V lookup: CDR1 SGHTA, CDR2 FQGNSA. This CDR3 has 17 residues. The CDR3 reads CASSLVWASGRAGEQFF. The CDR3 DNA reads as TGTGCCAGCAGCTTAGTGTGGGCTAGCGGGAGGGCCGGTGAGCAGTTCTTC.

This sequence joins TRBV2 and TRBJ2-2, with no clear D. The CDR3 extends over 15 amino acids. Per the germline V gene, CDR1 is SNHLY and CDR2 is FYNNEI. V shed 4 bases and J shed 0 bases, with 9 bases lying between them. The CDR3 is CASSGRIANTGELFF. CDR3 in DNA: TGTGCCAGCAGTGGCAGGATCGCGAACACCGGGGAGCTGTTTTTT.

Only a few counts were recorded for this clone. The chain joins TRBV7-3 to TRBJ1-1; D is ambiguous. This CDR3 region has 15 residues. The germline V gene has CDR1 SGHTA and CDR2 FQGTGA. The V end lost 2 bases, the J end lost 1 base, and 11 bases lay between the germline ends. DNA for the CDR3: TGTGCCAGCAGCTTATCGGGGTCTGGGAACACTGAAGCTTTCTTT. Its translation: CASSLSGSGNTEAFF.

The chain employs TRBV5-1 and TRBJ2-1; 9 bases fit TRBD2. Germline V lookup: CDR1 SGHRS, CDR2 YFSETQ. With V trimmed by 3 bases and J by 5 bases, 6 bases remained unmatched. The CDR3 sequence is 15 residues long. The DNA for the CDR3 is TGCGCCAGCAGCTACCCAGCGGGAGGCCACAATGAGCAGTTCTTC. Amino acid sequence: CASSYPAGGHNEQFF.

This sequence joins TRBV18 and TRBJ2-7, with 10 bases identical to TRBD1. CDR3 length equals 15 residues. The V gene's germline CDR1 is KGHSH and CDR2 LQKENI. V shed 4 bases and J 2 bases; nucleotides not matched to a gene: 5. CDR3 in DNA: TGTGCCAGCTCACATACAGGACAGGGGGCCTACGAGCAGTACTTC. This sequence encodes CASSHTGQGAYEQYF. Combining the CDR3 with reference TRBV18 and TRBJ2-7 gives the whole variable domain NAGVMQNPRHLVRRRGQEARLRCSPMKGHSHVYWYRQLPEEGLKFMVYLQKENIIDESGMPKERFSAEFPKEGPSILRIQQVVRGDSAAYFCASSHTGQGAYEQYFGPGTRLTVT.

The J gene is TRBJ1-1, the V gene TRBV6-1; possibly TRBD1 for D (5 bases). This CDR3 is 15 amino acids long. From germline, CDR1 is MNHNS and CDR2 SASEGT. Trimming cost V 2 bases and J 2 bases, with 12 bases left between them. The CDR3 region is CASSEYGTLNTEAFF. Here the CDR3 DNA reads TGTGCCAGCAGTGAATATGGGACGCTCAACACTGAAGCTTTCTTT.

This clone appeared a few times. This chain links TRBV21-1 with TRBJ2-3; the table's D call TRBD2 went unverified against the DNA. TRBV21-1 is described as a pseudogene. The CDR3 is 18 amino acids. This chain's CDR3 is CASSPIGLAGGTTDTQYF. The CDR3 DNA reads as TGTGCCAGCAGCCCCATCGGACTAGCGGGGGGGACCACAGATACGCAGTATTTT.

A single count supports this clone. The J gene is TRBJ2-2, the V gene TRBV24-1; D ambiguous. Germline-derived CDR1 and CDR2 are KGHDR and SFDVKD. Trimming stripped 5 bases from V and 2 bases from J, with 8 bases between. This CDR3 region has 14 residues. The CDR3 sequence: CATSVAANTGELFF. The DNA of the CDR3 is TGTGCCACCAGTGTGGCAGCCAACACCGGGGAGCTGTTTTTT.

DNA for the CDR3: TGTGCCAGCAGTTTATCGGATAGCAATCAGCCCCAGCATTTT. It codes for CASSLSDSNQPQHF. The J gene is TRBJ1-5, the V gene TRBV27; D call uncertain. CDR3 length equals 14 residues. The V end was cut by 0 bases, the J end by 0 bases, with 3 bases between. Germline CDR1 MNHEY, CDR2 SMNVEV (reference sequence).

V usage is TRBV19 and J usage is TRBJ1-3, with D unclear. Trimming took 6 bases from V and 4 from J, leaving 22 bases between them. There are 17 residues in the CDR3. From germline, CDR1 is LNHDA and CDR2 SQIVND (reference sequence). In DNA form, the CDR3 reads TGTGCCAGTAGCAGGTCCGGGCCCCAAGTGGAAGGAAACACCATATATTTT. This translates into CASSRSGPQVEGNTIYF.

The V gene is TRBV6-5, the J gene TRBJ1-1; D unclear. The V end lost 6 bases, the J end lost 1 base, and 15 bases lay between the germline ends. Looked up from germline, CDR1 is MNHEY and CDR2 is SVGAGI. CDR3 length: 15 amino acids. CDR3: CASRSTQSSNTEAFF. CDR3 DNA sequence: TGTGCCAGCAGGTCCACGCAAAGCTCGAACACTGAAGCTTTCTTT.

J is TRBJ1-1 and V is TRBV18; D perhaps matches TRBD1 (5 bases). There are 17 residues in the CDR3. In germline, CDR1 is KGHSH, CDR2 LQKENI. V dropped 0 bases and J dropped 0 bases, with 14 bases sitting between them. For the CDR3, the DNA is TGTGCCAGCTCACCACCGAGGGGCTATGACTTGAACACTGAAGCTTTCTTT. It encodes CASSPPRGYDLNTEAFF.

This clone has a single count. J is TRBJ1-1 and V is TRBV7-9; tentatively, D is TRBD1 (5 bases). The germline gives CDR1 SEHNR, CDR2 FQNEAQ (reference sequence). Trimming removed 2 bases at V and 10 bases at J, with 23 bases between. The CDR3 has 16 residues. The CDR3, as DNA: TGTGCCAGCAGCTTAAAGTCGGGCAGGGATACTCCTGGAGCTTTCTTT. It codes for CASSLKSGRDTPGAFF.

The chain combines TRBV29-1 with TRBJ1-5, with D maybe TRBD1 (5 bases). With 6 bases removed from V and 5 bases from J, the gap between germline ends came to 11 bases. Germline V gene sequence: CDR1 SQVTM, CDR2 ANQGSEA. The CDR3 has 12 residues. CDR3: CSVRDVDQPQHF. CDR3 bases: TGCAGCGTAAGGGACGTGGATCAGCCCCAGCATTTT.